This T cell receptor beta chain was captured in a study of cytomegalovirus exposure and HLA in healthy donors. Study outcomes and limitations: Cytomegalovirus association was listed for roughly 160 TCR beta chains. In vitro checks showed that a few CMV-associated chains really do target CMV antigens. Most TCR sequences proved rare, with some public TCRs found in many donors.

With regard to this clone: Its matching antigen is unknown.

Repertoires were generated with immunoSEQ multiplex PCR, while TCRdb's copy carries only in-frame clones and drops some. The sample carries 250,000 or so clones, 87% recorded once. The sequence was collected from a man between 18 and 29 years old in good health and CMV-seropositive. Sequencing input: PBMCs.

The CDR3 region has the DNA TGCGCCAGCAGTCCGACGGGCTTCTCCTACAATGAGCAGTTCTTC. Translated: CASSPTGFSYNEQFF. V is TRBV5-1 and J is TRBJ2-1; unclear D gene. The CDR3 spans 15 residues. The germline V gene encodes CDR1 SGHRS and CDR2 YFSETQ. V was clipped by 5 bases and J by 0 bases, with 12 bases between them.